This TCR beta chain was sequenced during a study of cytomegalovirus exposure and HLA in healthy donors. In this sample, this clone turned up a few times. Produced via immunoSEQ multiplex PCR; TCRdb's table is partial and in-frame only. The sample has around 250,000 clones, roughly 90% seen once. This clonotype was obtained from a woman in her late teens or twenties in good health and CMV-seronegative. Sequencing was carried out using PBMCs.

CDR3: CSVAGDGYTF. The CDR3 nucleotides read TGCAGCGTTGCCGGGGATGGCTACACCTTC. V and J are TRBV29-1 and TRBJ1-2; D is uncertain. The CDR3 is made up of 10 amino acids. Deletions cut 4 bases from V and 6 bases from J, with 6 bases between. Germline CDR1 SQVTM, CDR2 ANQGSEA.